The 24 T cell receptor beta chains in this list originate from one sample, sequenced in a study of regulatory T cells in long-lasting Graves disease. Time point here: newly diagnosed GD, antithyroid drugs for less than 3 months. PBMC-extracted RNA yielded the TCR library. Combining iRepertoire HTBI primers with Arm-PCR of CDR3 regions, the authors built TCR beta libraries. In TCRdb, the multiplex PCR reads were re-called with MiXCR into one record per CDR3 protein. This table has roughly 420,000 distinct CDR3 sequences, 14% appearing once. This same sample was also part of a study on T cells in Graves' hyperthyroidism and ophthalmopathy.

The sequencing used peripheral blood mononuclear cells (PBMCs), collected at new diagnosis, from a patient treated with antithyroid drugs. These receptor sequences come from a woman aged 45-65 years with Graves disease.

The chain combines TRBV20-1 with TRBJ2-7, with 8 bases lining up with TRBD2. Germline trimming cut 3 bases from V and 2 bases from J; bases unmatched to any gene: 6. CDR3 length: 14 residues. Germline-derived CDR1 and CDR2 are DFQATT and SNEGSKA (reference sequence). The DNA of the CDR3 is TGCAGTGCTAGCAGCGGGGGAGTCGCCTACGAGCAGTACTTC. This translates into CSASSGGVAYEQYF.

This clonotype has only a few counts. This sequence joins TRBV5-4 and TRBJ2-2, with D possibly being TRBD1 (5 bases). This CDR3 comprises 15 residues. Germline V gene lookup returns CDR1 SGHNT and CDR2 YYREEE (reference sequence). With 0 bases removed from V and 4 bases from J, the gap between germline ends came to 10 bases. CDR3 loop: CASSLGGLPTGELFF. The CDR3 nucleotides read TGTGCCAGCAGCTTGGGGGGCCTGCCCACCGGGGAGCTGTTTTTT.

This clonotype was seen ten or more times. The CDR3 loop reads CASSSRVTGGVGGELFF. Here the CDR3 DNA reads TGTGCCAGCAGTTCGAGGGTGACAGGGGGCGTTGGCGGGGAGCTGTTTTTT. This chain uses TRBV12-3 or TRBV12-4 with TRBJ2-2, with 10 bases aligning to TRBD1. V shed 4 bases and J 7 bases; nucleotides not matched to a gene: 12. This CDR3 spans 17 amino acids.

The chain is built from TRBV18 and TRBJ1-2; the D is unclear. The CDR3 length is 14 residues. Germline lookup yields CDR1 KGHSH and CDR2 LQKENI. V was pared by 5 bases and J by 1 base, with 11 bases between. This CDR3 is CASSARVLNYGYTF. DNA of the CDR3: TGTGCCAGCTCAGCCCGAGTGCTTAACTATGGCTACACCTTC.

This CDR3 is CASSLGAGTSGRPNEQFF. The CDR3 DNA follows: TGTGCCAGCAGCTTAGGAGCCGGGACTAGCGGGAGGCCGAATGAGCAGTTCTTC. V usage is TRBV7-9 and J usage is TRBJ2-1; 15 bases match TRBD2. V lost 1 base, J lost 7 bases, and 8 bases stayed unmatched. CDR1 and CDR2 from the germline V gene are SEHNR and FQNEAQ (reference sequence). This CDR3 has 18 residues.

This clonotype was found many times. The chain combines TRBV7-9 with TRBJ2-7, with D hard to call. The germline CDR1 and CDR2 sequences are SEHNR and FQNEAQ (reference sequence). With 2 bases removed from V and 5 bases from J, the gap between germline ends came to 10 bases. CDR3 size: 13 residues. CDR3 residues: CASSLRSFDEQYF. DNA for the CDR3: TGTGCCAGCAGCTTACGTTCCTTTGACGAGCAGTACTTC.

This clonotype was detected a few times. The CDR3 nucleotides are TGCGCCAGCAGCCAAGATAGTCGGGCCCGTAACACTGAAGCTTTCTTT. As protein: CASSQDSRARNTEAFF. The rearrangement joins TRBV4-1 to TRBJ1-1; D unresolved. Looked up from germline, CDR1 is MGHRA and CDR2 is YSYEKL. V was clipped by 0 bases and J by 2 bases, with 13 bases between them. The CDR3 is 16 residues long.

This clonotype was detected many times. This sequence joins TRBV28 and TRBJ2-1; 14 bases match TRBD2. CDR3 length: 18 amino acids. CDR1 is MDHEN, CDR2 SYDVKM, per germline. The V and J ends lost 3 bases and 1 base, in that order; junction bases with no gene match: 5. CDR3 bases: TGTGCCAGCAGTTTGGGACTAGCGGGAGAGGGGTCCTACAATGAGCAGTTCTTC. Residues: CASSLGLAGEGSYNEQFF.

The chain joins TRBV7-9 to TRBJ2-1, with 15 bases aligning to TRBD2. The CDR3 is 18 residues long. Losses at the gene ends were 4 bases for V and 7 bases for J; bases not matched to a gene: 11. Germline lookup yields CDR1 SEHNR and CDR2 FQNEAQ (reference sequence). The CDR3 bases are TGTGCCAGCAGCTCCCCTCCCGGGACTAGCGGGAGGCCGAATGAGCAGTTCTTC. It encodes CASSSPPGTSGRPNEQFF.

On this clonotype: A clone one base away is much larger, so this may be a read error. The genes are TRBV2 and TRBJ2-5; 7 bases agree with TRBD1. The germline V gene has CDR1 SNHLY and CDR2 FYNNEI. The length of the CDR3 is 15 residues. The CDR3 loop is CTSSATGVVRETQYF. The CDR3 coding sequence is TGTACCAGCAGCGCTACAGGGGTAGTGCGGGAGACCCAGTACTTC.

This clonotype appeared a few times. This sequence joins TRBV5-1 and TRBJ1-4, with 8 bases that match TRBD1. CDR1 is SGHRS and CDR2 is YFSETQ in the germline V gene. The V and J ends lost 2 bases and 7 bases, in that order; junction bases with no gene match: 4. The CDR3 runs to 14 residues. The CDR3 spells CASSFQGAGEKLFF. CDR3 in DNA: TGCGCCAGCAGCTTTCAGGGGGCCGGTGAAAAACTGTTTTTT.

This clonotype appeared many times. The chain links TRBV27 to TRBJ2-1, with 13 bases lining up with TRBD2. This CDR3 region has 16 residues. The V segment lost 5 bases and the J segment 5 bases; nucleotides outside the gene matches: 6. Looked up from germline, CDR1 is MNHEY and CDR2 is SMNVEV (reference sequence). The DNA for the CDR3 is TGTGCCAGCAGTACCACACTAGCGGGGGGGAACAATGAGCAGTTCTTC. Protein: CASSTTLAGGNNEQFF.

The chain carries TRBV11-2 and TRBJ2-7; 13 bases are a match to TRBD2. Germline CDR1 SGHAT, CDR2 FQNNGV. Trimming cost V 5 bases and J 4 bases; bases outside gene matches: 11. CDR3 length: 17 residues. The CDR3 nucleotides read TGTGCCAGCAGCAGACCGGGACTAGCGGGATTCCAGTACGAGCAGTACTTC. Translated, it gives CASSRPGLAGFQYEQYF.

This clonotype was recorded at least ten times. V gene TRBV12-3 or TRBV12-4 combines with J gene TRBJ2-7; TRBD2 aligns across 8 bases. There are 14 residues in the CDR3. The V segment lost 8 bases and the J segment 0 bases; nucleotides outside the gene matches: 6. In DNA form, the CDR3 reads TGTGCCAGCGTTAGGGGGACTAGCTCCTACGAGCAGTACTTC. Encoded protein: CASVRGTSSYEQYF.

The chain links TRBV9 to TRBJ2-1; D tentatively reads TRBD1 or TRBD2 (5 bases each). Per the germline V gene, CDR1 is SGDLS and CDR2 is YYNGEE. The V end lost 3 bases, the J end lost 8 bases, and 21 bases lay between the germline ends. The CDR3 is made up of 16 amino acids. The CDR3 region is CASSEGLMGVGYEQFF. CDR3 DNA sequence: TGTGCCAGCAGCGAGGGGTTGATGGGGGTCGGCTATGAGCAGTTCTTC.

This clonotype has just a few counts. The CDR3 DNA sequence: TGTGCCAGCAGTCGTACAGGGGTGTATGGAAACACCATATATTTT. Protein sequence: CASSRTGVYGNTIYF. The rearrangement joins TRBV28 to TRBJ1-3; TRBD1 aligns across 7 bases. This CDR3 is 15 amino acids long. The ends lost 5 bases at V and 3 bases at J; junction bases unmatched: 7. Germline CDR1 is MDHEN and CDR2 is SYDVKM.

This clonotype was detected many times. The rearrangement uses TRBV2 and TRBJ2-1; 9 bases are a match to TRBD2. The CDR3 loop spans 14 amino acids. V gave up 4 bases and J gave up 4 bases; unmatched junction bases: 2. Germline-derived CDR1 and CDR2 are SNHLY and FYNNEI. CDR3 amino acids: CASSVAGVYNEQFF. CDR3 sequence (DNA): TGTGCCAGCAGTGTAGCGGGGGTTTACAATGAGCAGTTCTTC.

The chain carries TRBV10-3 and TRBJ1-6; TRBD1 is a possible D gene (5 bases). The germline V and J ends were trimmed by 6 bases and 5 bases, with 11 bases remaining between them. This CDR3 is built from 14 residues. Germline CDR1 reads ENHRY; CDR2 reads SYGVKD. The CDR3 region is CAIRGGVDNSPLHF. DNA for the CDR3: TGTGCCATCAGGGGGGGGGTGGATAATTCACCCCTCCACTTT.

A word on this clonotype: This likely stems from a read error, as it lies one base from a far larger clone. The CDR3 DNA sequence: TGTGCCAGCAGACCCCGGGTCGGGGGACAGCCTTTCAATGAGCAGTACTTC. Translating it yields CASRPRVGGQPFNEQYF. This chain uses TRBV2 with TRBJ2-5, with D possibly being TRBD1 (7 bases). The CDR3 runs 17 residues. The germline V gene encodes CDR1 SNHLY and CDR2 FYNNEI. The germline V and J ends were trimmed by 6 bases and 11 bases, with 31 bases remaining between them. The whole variable domain, filled in from reference TRBV2 and TRBJ2-5, reads EPEVTQTPSHQVTQMGQEVILRCVPISNHLYFYWYRQILGQKVEFLVSFYNNEISEKSEIFDDQFSVERPDGSNFTLKIRSTKLEDSAMYFCASRPRVGGQPFNEQYFGPGTRLLVL.

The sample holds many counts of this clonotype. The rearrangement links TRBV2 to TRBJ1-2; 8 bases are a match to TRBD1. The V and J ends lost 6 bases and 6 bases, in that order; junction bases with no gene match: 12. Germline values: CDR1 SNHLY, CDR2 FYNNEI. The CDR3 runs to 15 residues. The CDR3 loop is CASSKDRGDLHGYTF. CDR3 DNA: TGTGCCAGCAGCAAAGACAGGGGCGATCTCCATGGCTACACCTTC.

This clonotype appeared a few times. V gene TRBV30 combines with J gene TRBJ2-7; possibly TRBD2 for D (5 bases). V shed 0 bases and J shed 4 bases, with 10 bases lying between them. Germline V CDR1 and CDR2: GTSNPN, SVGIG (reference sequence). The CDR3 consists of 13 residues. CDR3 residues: CAWSVLVWYEQYF. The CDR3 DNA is TGTGCCTGGAGTGTACTAGTTTGGTACGAGCAGTACTTC. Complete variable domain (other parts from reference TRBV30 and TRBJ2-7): SQTIHQWPATLVQPVGSPLSLECTVEGTSNPNLYWYRQAAGRGLQLLFYSVGIGQISSEVPQNLSASRPQDRQFILSSKKLLLSDSGFYLCAWSVLVWYEQYFGPGTRLTVT.

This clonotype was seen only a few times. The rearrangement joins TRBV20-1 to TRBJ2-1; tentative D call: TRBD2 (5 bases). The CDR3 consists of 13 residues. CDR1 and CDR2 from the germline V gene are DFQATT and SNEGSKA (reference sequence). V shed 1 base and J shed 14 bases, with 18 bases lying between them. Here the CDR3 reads CSARVRPGSHEFF. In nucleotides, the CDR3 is TGCAGTGCTAGAGTTCGCCCGGGGTCTCACGAGTTCTTC.

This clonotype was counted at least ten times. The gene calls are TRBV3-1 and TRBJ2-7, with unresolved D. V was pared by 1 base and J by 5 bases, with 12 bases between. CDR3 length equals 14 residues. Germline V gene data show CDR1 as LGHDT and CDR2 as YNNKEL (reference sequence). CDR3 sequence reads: CASSQGTTPNEQYF. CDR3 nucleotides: TGTGCCAGCAGCCAAGGAACCACCCCCAACGAGCAGTACTTC.

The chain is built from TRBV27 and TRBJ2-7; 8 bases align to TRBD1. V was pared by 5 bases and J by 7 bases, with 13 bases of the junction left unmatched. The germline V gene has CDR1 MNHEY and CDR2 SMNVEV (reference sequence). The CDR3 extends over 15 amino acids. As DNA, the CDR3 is TGTGCCAGCAGTCAAAGGACAGGGACACTAGGTGAGCAGTACTTC. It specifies CASSQRTGTLGEQYF.